These 27 T cell receptor beta chains originate from one sample sequenced in a study of a mutant IDH1 vaccine in newly diagnosed glioma. The time point: baseline, week 1 (first vaccination visit). The treatment was: pre-vaccination baseline after standard-of-care therapy. Profiled with immunoSEQ multiplex PCR; TCRdb holds only in-frame clones, not every one. The repertoire has 30,000 to 40,000 clones, 80% to 95% of them found once; the top ten carry 18%. The sample here was PBMCs, taken from a glioma patient treated with radiotherapy, temozolomide or both. The source of these receptors is a young man with glioma.

CDR3 nucleotides: TGTGCCAGTAGGGACAGGGGGACCTCCGAGCAGTACTTC. This translates into CASRDRGTSEQYF. The rearrangement uses TRBV19 and TRBJ2-7, with 10 bases identical to TRBD1. V was pared by 6 bases and J by 6 bases, with 5 bases of the junction left unmatched. Germline-derived CDR1 and CDR2 are LNHDA and SQIVND (reference sequence). The length of the CDR3 is 13 residues.

This chain joins TRBV10-3 and TRBJ1-5; D uncertain. CDR1 and CDR2 (germline): ENHRY, SYGVKD. V lost 0 bases and J lost 7, with 4 bases in between. This CDR3 has 12 amino acids. CDR3 bases: TGTGCCATCAGTGAGTCCGGGCAGCCCCAGCATTTT. Its protein is CAISESGQPQHF.

This sequence joins TRBV30 and TRBJ1-4, with no clear D. The CDR3 is made up of 14 amino acids. The germline CDR1 and CDR2 sequences are GTSNPN and SVGIG (reference sequence). The ends were cut back, 0 bases at V and 5 bases at J, with 10 bases in the middle. CDR3 nucleotide sequence: TGTGCCTGGAGTGTACAAGGTGGGAATGAAAAACTGTTTTTT. Encoded protein: CAWSVQGGNEKLFF.

This clone showed up just once. The chain is built from TRBV2 and TRBJ2-2; the D is unclear. The V end was cut by 7 bases, the J end by 1 base, with 4 bases between. Looked up from germline, CDR1 is SNHLY and CDR2 is FYNNEI. The CDR3 consists of 12 residues. Here the CDR3 reads CASMGNTGELFF. CDR3 sequence (DNA): TGTGCCAGCATGGGGAACACCGGGGAGCTGTTTTTT.

Points on this clone: Since the CDR3 does not end with the conserved phenylalanine or tryptophan, this likely comes from a read error. Because the CDR3's place on the DNA is in doubt, the DNA is left out and the CDR3 is given as listed by TCRdb. This chain connects TRBV7-2 to TRBJ1-2. Looked up from germline, CDR1 is SGHTA and CDR2 is FQGNSA. The length of the CDR3 is 13 amino acids, counting both ends. CDR3 loop: CASSFRDGGVLLR.

The chain is built from TRBV2 and TRBJ1-1; D is uncertain. The V gene lost 8 bases and the J gene lost 4 bases, with 20 bases spanning the gap. The V gene's germline CDR1 is SNHLY and CDR2 FYNNEI. The CDR3 covers 15 residues. The CDR3 nucleotides read TGTGCCAGCGTGCTGGGTCTGGGTCTCAGCACTGAAGCTTTCTTT. Its translation is CASVLGLGLSTEAFF.

With respect to this clone: One end of the junction varies from germline; a read error may be responsible. The chain joins TRBV4-3 to TRBJ1-5; the match to TRBD1 covers 9 bases. CDR1 and CDR2 from the germline V gene are LGHNA and YSLEER. This CDR3 contains 15 residues. CDR3 amino acids: CASSKDRGSNQPQHF. The CDR3 DNA reads as TGCGCCAGCAGCAAAGACAGGGGGTCCAATCAGCCCCAGCATTTT.

The chain couples TRBV25-1 to TRBJ1-1; no definite D call. This CDR3 spans 15 amino acids. CDR1 MGHDK and CDR2 SYGVNS come from the germline V gene. V gave up 4 bases and J gave up 10 bases, with 22 bases separating them. CDR3 sequence: CASSGEEGGYFGAFF. DNA for the CDR3: TGTGCCAGCAGTGGGGAAGAAGGAGGCTACTTCGGAGCTTTCTTT. Together with reference TRBV25-1 and TRBJ1-1, the CDR3 gives the full variable domain: EADIYQTPRYLVIGTGKKITLECSQTMGHDKMYWYQQDPGMELHLIHYSYGVNSTEKGDLSSESTVSRIRTEHFPLTLESARPSHTSQYLCASSGEEGGYFGAFFGQGTRLTVV.

The chain is built from TRBV30 and TRBJ1-1, with D possibly being TRBD1 (6 bases). The germline V gene encodes CDR1 GTSNPN and CDR2 SVGIG (reference sequence). The CDR3 is 13 residues long. V lost 4 bases to trimming and J lost 4 bases, with 13 bases between them. The DNA of the CDR3 is TGTGCCTGGAATGCAGGAGGGGGCACTGAAGCTTTCTTT. It encodes CAWNAGGGTEAFF.

The chain combines TRBV2 with TRBJ2-4; D ambiguous. The CDR3 has 11 amino acids. The ends were cut back, 6 bases at V and 12 bases at J, with 12 bases in the middle. Germline V gene sequence: CDR1 SNHLY, CDR2 FYNNEI. CDR3: CASSLPQSQYF. Here the CDR3 DNA reads TGTGCCAGCAGCCTTCCACAGAGTCAGTACTTC.

The chain couples TRBV5-1 to TRBJ1-3, with D possibly matching TRBD1 (6 bases). V was shortened by 0 bases and J by 7 bases, with 14 bases between the two germline ends. Germline CDR1 SGHRS, CDR2 YFSETQ. CDR3 length: 15 amino acids. CDR3: CASSLGQGQGNTIYF. As DNA, the CDR3 is TGCGCCAGCAGCTTGGGCCAGGGGCAGGGGAACACCATATATTTT.

This sequence joins TRBV5-8 and TRBJ2-2; D unclear. V shed 4 bases and J shed 2 bases, with 21 bases lying between them. The CDR3 is 18 amino acids. Germline values: CDR1 SGHTS, CDR2 YDEGEE. The chain's CDR3 is CASSPGTYSPVNTGELFF. As DNA, the CDR3 is TGTGCCAGCAGCCCCGGAACGTATTCACCCGTTAACACCGGGGAGCTGTTTTTT.

The genes are TRBV11-2 and TRBJ2-7, with D possibly being TRBD2 (6 bases). V gave up 3 bases and J gave up 3 bases, with 12 bases separating them. This CDR3 comprises 14 residues. Germline V gene sequence: CDR1 SGHAT, CDR2 FQNNGV. The CDR3 DNA sequence: TGTGCCAGCAGCTTCGGAGGGCCCCACTACGAGCAGTACTTC. Protein product: CASSFGGPHYEQYF. Filled out from reference TRBV11-2 and TRBJ2-7, the complete variable domain reads EAGVAQSPRYKIIEKRQSVAFWCNPISGHATLYWYQQILGQGPKLLIQFQNNGVVDDSQLPKDRFSAERLKGVDSTLKIQPAKLEDSAVYLCASSFGGPHYEQYFGPGTRLTVT.

CDR3 protein: CASSTRAFNTGELFF. DNA of the CDR3: TGTGCCAGCAGCACCCGAGCCTTTAACACCGGGGAGCTGTTTTTT. The rearrangement links TRBV7-9 to TRBJ2-2; the D is unclear. Trimming removed 5 bases from V and 2 bases from J, with 12 bases in between. The CDR3 is 15 residues long. The germline V gene has CDR1 SEHNR and CDR2 FQNEAQ (reference sequence).

This chain connects TRBV27 to TRBJ1-1; D not certain. V dropped 7 bases and J dropped 4 bases, with 7 bases sitting between them. The CDR3 is 11 amino acids. Germline values: CDR1 MNHEY, CDR2 SMNVEV (reference sequence). The CDR3 loop is CASNQGTEAFF. As DNA, the CDR3 is TGTGCCAGCAACCAAGGCACTGAAGCTTTCTTT.

The chain joins TRBV7-9 to TRBJ1-1, with 7 positions matching TRBD1. J lost 3 bases, V lost 2 bases, and 6 bases had no gene match. The CDR3 has 15 amino acids. CDR1 SEHNR and CDR2 FQNEAQ come from the germline V gene (reference sequence). CDR3 sequence: CASSLRQGGDTEAFF. Here the CDR3 DNA reads TGTGCCAGCAGCTTACGTCAGGGGGGAGACACTGAAGCTTTCTTT.

The V gene is TRBV19, the J gene TRBJ2-6; 12 nucleotides agree with TRBD1. CDR1 and CDR2 (germline): LNHDA, SQIVND (reference sequence). The CDR3 loop spans 21 amino acids. The V segment lost 7 bases and the J segment 11 bases; nucleotides outside the gene matches: 27. CDR3 coding DNA: TGTGCCAGTACCACTCCAAAGCCGGGACAGGGGGCCTGGAGCGGGAGGCACGTCCTGACTTTC. Residues: CASTTPKPGQGAWSGRHVLTF.

This chain uses TRBV4-3 with TRBJ1-4; D perhaps matches TRBD1 (5 bases). V was clipped by 1 base and J by 8 bases, with 17 bases between them. This CDR3 has 16 residues. Germline loops: CDR1 LGHNA, CDR2 YSLEER. The DNA of the CDR3 is TGCGCCAGCAGCCAAGCATCGGGGGTGTCTGGGGAAAAACTGTTTTTT. Translated: CASSQASGVSGEKLFF.

The chain combines TRBV29-1 with TRBJ1-2; D gene ambiguous. CDR1 is SQVTM, CDR2 ANQGSEA, per germline. The V gene lost 3 bases and the J gene lost 6 bases, with 8 bases spanning the gap. The CDR3 covers 11 residues. The CDR3 loop reads CSVDRGNGYTF. For the CDR3, the DNA is TGCAGCGTTGATCGGGGAAATGGCTACACCTTC.

V gene TRBV6-6 combines with J gene TRBJ1-5, with TRBD1 as a possible D gene (6 bases). There are 11 residues in the CDR3. V was clipped by 8 bases and J by 7 bases, with 9 bases between them. Per germline, CDR1 MNHNY and CDR2 SVGAGI (reference sequence). DNA for the CDR3: TGTGCCAGCGGTGGGGGCCAGCCCCAGCATTTT. It specifies CASGGGQPQHF.

The V and J genes are TRBV7-2 and TRBJ1-1; possible D gene TRBD1, 5 bases. Germline V gene sequence: CDR1 SGHTA, CDR2 FQGNSA. The ends were cut back, 6 bases at V and 4 bases at J, with 12 bases in the middle. The CDR3 has 13 residues. CDR3 in DNA: TGTGCCAGCAGAACCCCGGGGCCCACTGAAGCTTTCTTT. Protein sequence: CASRTPGPTEAFF.

The V call is TRBV2, the J call TRBJ1-2; no clear D. Germline values: CDR1 SNHLY, CDR2 FYNNEI. Deletions cut 6 bases from V and 8 bases from J, with 13 bases between. The CDR3 is made up of 12 amino acids. The CDR3 region has the DNA TGTGCCAGCAGGGCCCGGAGCTGGGGCTACACCTTC. Protein product: CASRARSWGYTF.

About this clone itself: One end of the junction does not line up with germline, which may come from a read error. CDR3 loop: CASSLGGRNYAQYF. The DNA of the CDR3 is TGTGCCAGCAGCTTGGGGGGACGGAACTACGCGCAGTACTTC. The rearrangement links TRBV5-6 to TRBJ2-7, with D perhaps given as TRBD1 or TRBD2 (5 bases each). Germline V lookup: CDR1 SGHDT, CDR2 YYEEEE. The CDR3 runs to 14 residues.

In DNA form, the CDR3 reads TGTGCCAGCAGCTTACTTCCGGGACAAATAAGCCAGCCCCAGCATTTT. Its translation: CASSLLPGQISQPQHF. The chain couples TRBV7-2 to TRBJ1-5, with D perhaps matching TRBD1 (6 bases). V was pared by 2 bases and J by 7 bases, with 18 bases between. Germline CDR1 reads SGHTA; CDR2 reads FQGNSA. The CDR3 runs to 16 residues.

This clone was found a few times. This chain connects TRBV7-2 to TRBJ1-5; D gene unclear. Germline assignment: CDR1 SGHTA and CDR2 FQGNSA. Trimming removed 1 base at V and 8 bases at J, with 12 bases between. The CDR3 has 14 amino acids. The chain's CDR3 is CASSLGGIVEPQHF. The DNA of the CDR3 is TGTGCCAGCAGCTTAGGAGGTATTGTGGAGCCCCAGCATTTT.

The genes are TRBV5-4 and TRBJ2-3, with D perhaps matching TRBD1 or TRBD2 (5 bases each). Germline V CDR1 and CDR2: SGHNT, YYREEE (reference sequence). The CDR3 has 14 residues. The V and J ends lost 4 bases and 0 bases respectively, with 9 bases between them. The CDR3, as DNA: TGTGCCAGCAGCAAAAGGGACAGCACAGATACGCAGTATTTT. It translates to CASSKRDSTDTQYF.

This clone was counted a single time. J is TRBJ2-5 and V is TRBV10-3; TRBD2 agrees at 13 bases. The germline V gene encodes CDR1 ENHRY and CDR2 SYGVKD. This CDR3 contains 16 residues. V trimming: 4 bases; J trimming: 2 bases; junction bases outside the gene matches: 4. CDR3 nucleotide sequence: TGTGCCATCAGTGTGGGACTAGCGGGGCTTCAAGAGACCCAGTACTTC. Its protein is CAISVGLAGLQETQYF.